The text below deals with one TCR beta chain. Its antigen is undetermined. TCRdb's table, derived via immunoSEQ multiplex PCR, lists solely in-frame clones and lacks some. Among over 2,000 clones listed, about 65% were seen once. This record belongs to a study of coeliac disease. Study findings and constraints: Published gliadin-specific TRB sequences appeared in about 55% of the 18 coeliac samples, 1 of 6 controls. The authors judged this method unsuitable for unbiased gliadin-specific T cell detection.

The TCR comes from a woman aged 30 to 39 with active celiac disease. The sequencing sample was made of lamina propria lymphocytes from the gut.

The CDR3 DNA reads TGTGCCAGCAGTGAATGGGTTGGGGGCCTCTACGAGCAGTACTTC. As protein: CASSEWVGGLYEQYF. V is TRBV6-1 and J is TRBJ2-7; perhaps TRBD1 as D (6 bases). Trimming pared 2 bases from V and 3 bases from J, leaving 14 bases between. There are 15 residues in the CDR3. In germline, CDR1 is MNHNS, CDR2 SASEGT.